This TCR beta chain was observed in a study of shared clonotypes between healthy human individuals. The wider study: Each donor had three CD4 naive, three CD4 memory, two CD8 naive and one CD8 memory plate.

This clone was recorded at least ten times. The CDR3 contains 13 residues. Produced via immunoSEQ multiplex PCR; TCRdb's table is partial and in-frame only. The sample lists nearly 1,000,000 clones, around 80% occurring once. This clonotype was sampled from a man aged 18 to 35 in good health. The sequenced sample consisted of memory CD4+ T cells sorted from blood. Subset in this sample: CD45RA-negative fraction. The genes are TRBV21-1 and TRBJ2-1; TRBD2, as called in the table, went unchecked against the DNA. TRBV21-1 is flagged as a pseudogene. CDR3 sequence: CASSEGLDNEQFF. CDR3 in DNA: TGTGCCAGCAGCGAGGGTCTGGACAATGAGCAGTTCTTC.